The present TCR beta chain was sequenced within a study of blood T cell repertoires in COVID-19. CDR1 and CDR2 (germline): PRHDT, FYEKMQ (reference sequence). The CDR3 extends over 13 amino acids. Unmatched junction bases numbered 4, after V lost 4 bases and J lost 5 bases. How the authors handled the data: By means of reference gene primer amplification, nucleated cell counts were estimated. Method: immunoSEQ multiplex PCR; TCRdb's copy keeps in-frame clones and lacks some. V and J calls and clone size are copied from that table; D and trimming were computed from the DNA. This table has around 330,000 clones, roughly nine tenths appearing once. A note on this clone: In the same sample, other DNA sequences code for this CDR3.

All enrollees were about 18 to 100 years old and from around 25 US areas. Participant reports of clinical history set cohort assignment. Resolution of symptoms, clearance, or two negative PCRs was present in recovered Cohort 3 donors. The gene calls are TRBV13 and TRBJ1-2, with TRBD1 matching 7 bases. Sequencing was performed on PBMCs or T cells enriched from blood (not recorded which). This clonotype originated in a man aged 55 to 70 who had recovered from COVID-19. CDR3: CASSSGTVYGYTF. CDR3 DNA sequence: TGTGCCAGCAGCTCCGGGACAGTTTATGGCTACACCTTC.